This T cell receptor (beta chain) was captured by sequencing in a study of response to subunit inactivated influenza vaccine. The length of the CDR3 is 13 residues. The V and J ends lost 8 bases and 2 bases respectively, with 10 bases between them. In regard to this clonotype: Its antigen is not identified.

TCRdb reprocessed the RT-PCR reads via MiXCR and lists one record per CDR3 protein. This table has under 550,000 distinct CDR3 sequences, about 7.6% appearing once. Study-level points and caveats: Each seasonal influenza vaccination recruits few new T cells, the authors suggested.

The V call is TRBV12-3 or TRBV12-4, the J call TRBJ1-3; tentatively, D is TRBD1 (6 bases). Sample: PBMCs from blood, taken roughly 24 months after vaccination. The TCR was taken from a man between 50 and 70 years old who received an inactivated influenza vaccine. CDR3 sequence: CASATGTGNTIYF. CDR3 nucleotides: TGTGCCAGCGCAACAGGGACTGGAAACACCATATATTTT.